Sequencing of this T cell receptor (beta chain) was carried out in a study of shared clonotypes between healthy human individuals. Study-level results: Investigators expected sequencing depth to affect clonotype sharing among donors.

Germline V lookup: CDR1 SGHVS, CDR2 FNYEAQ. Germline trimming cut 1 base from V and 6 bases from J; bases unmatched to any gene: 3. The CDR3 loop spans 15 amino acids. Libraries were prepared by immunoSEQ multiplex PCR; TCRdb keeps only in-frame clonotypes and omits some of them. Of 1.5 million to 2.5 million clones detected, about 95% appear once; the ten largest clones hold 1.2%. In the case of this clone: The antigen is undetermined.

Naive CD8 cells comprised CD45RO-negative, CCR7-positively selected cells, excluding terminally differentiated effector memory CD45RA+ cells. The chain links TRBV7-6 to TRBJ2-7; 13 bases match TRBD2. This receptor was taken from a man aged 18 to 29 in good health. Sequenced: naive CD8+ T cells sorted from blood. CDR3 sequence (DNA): TGTGCCAGCAGCTTAGAGGGACTAGCGGGATTCGAGCAGTACTTC. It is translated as CASSLEGLAGFEQYF.